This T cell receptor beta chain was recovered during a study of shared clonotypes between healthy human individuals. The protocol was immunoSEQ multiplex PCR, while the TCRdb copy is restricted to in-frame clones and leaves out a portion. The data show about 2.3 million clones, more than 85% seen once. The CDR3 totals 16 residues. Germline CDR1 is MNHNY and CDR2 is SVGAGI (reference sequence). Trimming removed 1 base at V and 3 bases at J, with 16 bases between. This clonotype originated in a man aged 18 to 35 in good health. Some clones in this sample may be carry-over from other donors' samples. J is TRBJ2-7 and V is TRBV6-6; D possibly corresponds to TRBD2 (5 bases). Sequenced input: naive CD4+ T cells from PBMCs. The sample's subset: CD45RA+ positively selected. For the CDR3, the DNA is TGTGCCAGCAGTTACTATTTCGAGGGTAGTAACTACGAGCAGTACTTC. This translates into CASSYYFEGSNYEQYF.